This TCR beta chain was captured by sequencing in a study of shared clonotypes between healthy human individuals. Study results and caveats: Donor clonotype sharing was expected to depend on sequencing depth.

The germline CDR1 and CDR2 sequences are MNHNS and SASEGT. V dropped 5 bases and J dropped 6; count of bases not matched to a gene: 3. The length of the CDR3 is 12 residues. In this sample, this clone turned up once. Its antigen is currently unknown. Source study methods: ImmunoSEQ gave junction-only sequences without quality scores, so filtering differed. Assay used: immunoSEQ multiplex PCR; TCRdb lists only in-frame clones, some missing. V, J and clone size derive from that table, while D and trimming were established from the DNA sequence. The data contain more than 1,200,000 clones, about 98.5% of them singletons.

The V and J genes are TRBV6-1 and TRBJ2-7, with 8 bases lining up with TRBD2. The source material was naive CD4+ T cells sorted from blood. Subset in this sample: CD45RA+ positively selected. This receptor was obtained from a man in his thirties or forties in good health. Written as DNA, the CDR3 is TGTGCCAGCAGTCAGCGGGAGTTCGAGCAGTACTTC. Its protein product is CASSQREFEQYF.